The 2 T cell receptor beta chains in this list originate from one sample, sequenced in a study of blood T cell repertoires in COVID-19. Measured with immunoSEQ multiplex PCR; TCRdb has only the in-frame clones, and not every one. There are nearly 350,000 clones in the sample; about nine tenths occur only once, and 6% to 7% lies in the top ten. What was sequenced was peripheral blood. These receptors came from a woman aged 45 to 65 with COVID-19, enrolled during active disease.

V gene TRBV11-3 combines with J gene TRBJ1-2, with TRBD1 as a possible D gene (6 bases). V shed 6 bases and J shed 4 bases, with 15 bases lying between them. CDR1 and CDR2 from the germline V gene are SGHNT and YENEEA. The CDR3 contains 14 residues. The CDR3 DNA reads as TGTGCCAGCAGTACGGGACAAATGATCTATGGCTACACCTTC. Translating it yields CASSTGQMIYGYTF.

The genes are TRBV19 and TRBJ2-2; 10 bases align to TRBD2. V trimming: 7 bases; J trimming: 8 bases; junction bases outside the gene matches: 13. Germline V gene data show CDR1 as LNHDA and CDR2 as SQIVND (reference sequence). This CDR3 is built from 16 residues. The CDR3, as DNA: TGTGCCAGTACCCCCGGGCTAGCGGGAGCATCTGGGGAGCTGTTTTTT. This encodes CASTPGLAGASGELFF.